The 18 T cell receptor beta chains given below trace back to one sample, sequenced in a study of OX40 agonist ivuxolimab in advanced cancers. The table came from immunoSEQ multiplex PCR; TCRdb's copy has only in-frame clones and leaves some out. The sample yields roughly 20,000 clones, 84% seen once. The source was CD4+ or CD8+ T cells sorted from blood, collected in a trial of the OX40 agonist ivuxolimab. The receptors stem from an adult with an advanced solid tumor such as melanoma, head and neck, liver or kidney cancer.

V and J are TRBV27 and TRBJ1-4; 7 bases align to TRBD1. Germline V CDR1 and CDR2: MNHEY, SMNVEV (reference sequence). V lost 5 bases and J lost 1; bases outside the gene matches: 13. This CDR3 is 18 amino acids long. CDR3 sequence: CASSTRDRQIGTNEKLFF. In DNA, the CDR3 is TGTGCCAGCAGTACCAGGGACAGACAGATAGGAACTAATGAAAAACTGTTTTTT.

The rearrangement uses TRBV19 and TRBJ2-1; 11 positions match TRBD2. In germline, CDR1 is LNHDA, CDR2 SQIVND (reference sequence). The J segment lost 7 bases and the V segment lost 6 bases, leaving 14 bases of the junction unmatched. The CDR3 is made up of 17 amino acids. The CDR3 DNA reads TGTGCCAGTAGCCCGCTATTGACTAGCGGGAAAGGAAATGAGCAGTTCTTC. Protein sequence: CASSPLLTSGKGNEQFF.

The rearrangement uses TRBV5-1 and TRBJ1-1; TRBD1 is a possible D gene (5 bases). Germline assignment: CDR1 SGHRS and CDR2 YFSETQ. This CDR3 contains 16 residues. Trimming shortened V by 0 bases and J by 0 bases, and 12 bases separated the two germline ends. CDR3 bases: TGCGCCAGCAGCTTGGGCAGGGCCCCTATGAACACTGAAGCTTTCTTT. As protein: CASSLGRAPMNTEAFF.

The J gene is TRBJ1-1, the V gene TRBV7-9; D remains unclear. In germline, CDR1 is SEHNR, CDR2 FQNEAQ (reference sequence). Trimming left V 5 bases short and J 10 bases short, with 14 bases between. CDR3 size: 12 residues. CDR3: CASSVTEGGAFF. DNA of the CDR3: TGTGCCAGCAGCGTAACCGAGGGAGGAGCTTTCTTT.

The V gene is TRBV19, the J gene TRBJ1-3, with D perhaps TRBD1 (5 bases). This CDR3 has 15 residues. V lost 8 bases to trimming and J lost 9 bases, with 23 bases between them. Germline V CDR1 and CDR2: LNHDA, SQIVND (reference sequence). The CDR3 protein is CASSSSGGTAGTIYF. The CDR3, as DNA: TGTGCCAGTTCGTCCTCGGGGGGAACCGCTGGCACCATATATTTT.

CDR3 residues: CASSPGTGLYGYTF. CDR3 nucleotides: TGCGCCAGCAGCCCCGGGACAGGGCTCTATGGCTACACCTTC. The genes are TRBV5-1 and TRBJ1-2; 9 nucleotides agree with TRBD1. Unmatched junction bases numbered 5, after V lost 4 bases and J lost 4 bases. Germline V gives CDR1 SGHRS, CDR2 YFSETQ. This CDR3 region has 14 residues.

This chain joins TRBV2 and TRBJ1-6; D uncertain. Germline values: CDR1 SNHLY, CDR2 FYNNEI. Trimming pared 7 bases from V and 0 bases from J, leaving 10 bases between. The CDR3 loop spans 15 amino acids. CDR3 residues: CASKRPSSYNSPLHF. CDR3 DNA sequence: TGTGCCAGCAAGCGACCGAGCTCCTATAATTCACCCCTCCACTTT. Complete variable domain (other parts from reference TRBV2 and TRBJ1-6): EPEVTQTPSHQVTQMGQEVILRCVPISNHLYFYWYRQILGQKVEFLVSFYNNEISEKSEIFDDQFSVERPDGSNFTLKIRSTKLEDSAMYFCASKRPSSYNSPLHFGNGTRLTVT.

V usage is TRBV6-5 and J usage is TRBJ1-2, with 9 bases aligning to TRBD1. The CDR3 covers 15 residues. The V segment lost 4 bases and the J segment 7 bases; nucleotides outside the gene matches: 10. Germline values: CDR1 MNHEY, CDR2 SVGAGI. The CDR3 DNA is TGTGCCAGCAGTTCAGAGGGGACAGGGATTAGTGGCTACACCTTC. Its translation is CASSSEGTGISGYTF.

CDR3 region: CASSISRETQHF. The CDR3 bases are TGTGCCAGTAGTATAAGCCGGGAGACCCAGCATTTT. This chain joins TRBV19 and TRBJ1-5; no reliable D call. Trimming shortened V by 2 bases and J by 11 bases, and 10 bases separated the two germline ends. Germline V gene data show CDR1 as LNHDA and CDR2 as SQIVND (reference sequence). This CDR3 spans 12 amino acids.

Only one count was recorded for this clone. The gene calls are TRBV6-1 and TRBJ2-1, with 9 bases identical to TRBD1. This CDR3 region has 15 residues. Germline V lookup: CDR1 MNHNS, CDR2 SASEGT. CDR3 nucleotides: TGTGTGACAGGGGGAGGCTTAGCGAATTACAATGAGCAGTTCTTC. Translating it yields CVTGGGLANYNEQFF.

The V gene is TRBV28, the J gene TRBJ1-2; TRBD1 agrees at 8 bases. The CDR3 contains 14 residues. CDR1 is MDHEN and CDR2 is SYDVKM in the germline V gene. J was trimmed by 2 bases and V by 5 bases; bases with no gene match: 4. CDR3 in amino acids: CASSPGGLNYGYTF. CDR3 in DNA: TGTGCCAGCAGTCCAGGGGGCCTGAACTATGGCTACACCTTC.

This clone was picked up a small number of times. The chain links TRBV27 to TRBJ1-1; unclear D gene. Germline CDR1 MNHEY, CDR2 SMNVEV (reference sequence). The CDR3 covers 13 residues. The V end was cut by 0 bases, the J end by 5 bases, with 7 bases between. This CDR3 reads CASSLSGYTEAFF. The CDR3 region has the DNA TGTGCCAGCAGTTTATCAGGGTATACTGAAGCTTTCTTT.

The chain employs TRBV6-5 and TRBJ2-1; D is undetermined. The V gene lost 2 bases and the J gene lost 8 bases, with 13 bases spanning the gap. This CDR3 has 14 residues. The germline CDR1 and CDR2 sequences are MNHEY and SVGAGI. This chain's CDR3 is CASSYKPTIDEQFF. CDR3 nucleotides: TGTGCCAGCAGTTACAAACCGACAATCGATGAGCAGTTCTTC.

In its sample, this clone was seen once. The chain combines TRBV7-9 with TRBJ2-1, with TRBD2 identical over 13 bases. Per germline, CDR1 SEHNR and CDR2 FQNEAQ (reference sequence). This CDR3 contains 16 residues. The V segment lost 4 bases and the J segment 7 bases; nucleotides outside the gene matches: 7. CDR3 sequence (DNA): TGTGCCAGCAGCTCCCCCGGACTAGCGGGAGAAAATGAGCAGTTCTTC. Protein product: CASSSPGLAGENEQFF.

This clone was recorded once. The chain couples TRBV2 to TRBJ1-5; possible D gene TRBD1, 5 bases. The germline V gene encodes CDR1 SNHLY and CDR2 FYNNEI. CDR3 length: 14 residues. V lost 4 bases to trimming and J lost 4 bases, with 11 bases between them. CDR3 in amino acids: CASSGGVSNQPQHF. DNA of the CDR3: TGTGCCAGCAGTGGGGGGGTCTCTAATCAGCCCCAGCATTTT.

The rearrangement uses TRBV6-1 and TRBJ1-5; TRBD1 agrees at 8 bases. CDR3 size: 13 residues. The V gene's germline CDR1 is MNHNS and CDR2 SASEGT. J gave up 15 bases and V 1 base, and 8 bases lay outside the gene matches. The DNA for the CDR3 is TGTGCCAGCAGTGAAGGGACAGGGCTTTGGCGGCATTTT. Its protein is CASSEGTGLWRHF.

The gene calls are TRBV18 and TRBJ2-3; D is tentatively TRBD1 or TRBD2 (5 bases each). Germline loops: CDR1 KGHSH, CDR2 LQKENI. The CDR3 covers 14 residues. Between the trimmed V and J ends, which lost 4 bases and 0 bases, there was a span of 8 bases. In DNA form, the CDR3 reads TGTGCCAGCTCACGGGACGGGAGCACAGATACGCAGTATTTT. Amino acids: CASSRDGSTDTQYF.

The rearrangement links TRBV9 to TRBJ2-1; 7 bases fit TRBD1. Trimming cost V 0 bases and J 1 base; bases outside gene matches: 7. The CDR3 is 17 amino acids. The germline gives CDR1 SGDLS, CDR2 YYNGEE. CDR3 region: CASSVDRGSRSYNEQFF. The CDR3 DNA reads TGTGCCAGCAGCGTAGACAGGGGCTCAAGGTCCTACAATGAGCAGTTCTTC. The full variable domain, rest sourced from reference TRBV9 and TRBJ2-1, is DSGVTQTPKHLITATGQRVTLRCSPRSGDLSVYWYQQSLDQGLQFLIQYYNGEERAKGNILERFSAQQFPDLHSELNLSSLELGDSALYFCASSVDRGSRSYNEQFFGPGTRLTVL.